The following is a T cell receptor beta chain sequence with its context. Only in-frame clones appear in the TCRdb table, and some are missing; sequencing was by immunoSEQ multiplex PCR. The sample shows about 19,000 clones, about four fifths of them seen only once. The data are from a study of graft-versus-host responses after intestinal transplantation. This CDR3 contains 14 residues. V was cut by 3 bases and J by 4 bases, with 13 bases left in between. Looked up from germline, CDR1 is LNHDA and CDR2 is SQIVND (reference sequence). This sequence originates from a human patient who received an intestinal transplant, so some T cells may come from the graft donor. The chain is built from TRBV19 and TRBJ2-7; perhaps TRBD1 as D (6 bases). The specimen comprised PBMCs, sampled 14 days after transplant. CDR3 sequence reads: CASSMTGTSYEQYF. For the CDR3, the DNA is TGTGCCAGTAGTATGACAGGTACATCGTACGAGCAGTACTTC.